This TCR beta chain was captured in a study of T cells expressing NK-cell markers. About the research overall: Seven of the eight sequenced donors were HCMV-seropositive; one was seronegative.

With respect to this clonotype: Its cognate antigen is unknown.

Study-wide findings and caveats: Expanded NKG2C+ T cell clones had unclear HCMV specificity.

TCR beta libraries carry UMIs added by 5'RACE template switching. TCRdb reprocessed the 5' RACE reads and reports one entry per CDR3 protein, with no DNA. The data include 140,000 to 150,000 distinct CDR3 sequences; the top ten clones carry around 12%. Sequenced: blood T cells: a sorted CD56 or NKG2C T cell subset, CD4+ or CD8+ T cells, or bulk PBMC T cells (not recorded which). The receptor was derived from a man aged 18 to 35 in good health.

The CDR3 here is CASSLVQGEKFF. The chain carries TRBV7-9 and TRBJ2-1; TCRdb picks TRBD1, but there is no DNA to check that call. The CDR3 is 12 amino acids. The germline V gene encodes CDR1 SEHNR and CDR2 FQNEAQ (reference sequence).